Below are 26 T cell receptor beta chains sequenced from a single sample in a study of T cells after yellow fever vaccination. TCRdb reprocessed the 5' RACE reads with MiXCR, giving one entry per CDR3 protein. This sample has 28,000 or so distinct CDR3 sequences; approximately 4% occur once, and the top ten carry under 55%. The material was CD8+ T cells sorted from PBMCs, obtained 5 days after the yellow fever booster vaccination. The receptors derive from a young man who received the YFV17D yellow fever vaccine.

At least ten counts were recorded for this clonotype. The CDR3 spells CASSYDWNTEAFF. The CDR3 region has the DNA TGTGCCAGCAGTTACGACTGGAACACTGAAGCTTTCTTT. The chain combines TRBV6-6 with TRBJ1-1; no clear D. Germline CDR1 is MNHNY and CDR2 is SVGAGI (reference sequence). Trimming removed 2 bases at V and 1 base at J, with 5 bases between. The CDR3 has 13 amino acids.

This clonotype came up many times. In nucleotides, the CDR3 is TGTGCCAGCAGCCCGGGACAGCGCTCCTACGAGCAGTACTTC. The encoded protein is CASSPGQRSYEQYF. V usage is TRBV7-9 and J usage is TRBJ2-7; 7 nucleotides align to TRBD1. Germline V CDR1 and CDR2: SEHNR, FQNEAQ (reference sequence). CDR3 length: 14 residues. V lost 5 bases and J lost 0; bases outside the gene matches: 4.

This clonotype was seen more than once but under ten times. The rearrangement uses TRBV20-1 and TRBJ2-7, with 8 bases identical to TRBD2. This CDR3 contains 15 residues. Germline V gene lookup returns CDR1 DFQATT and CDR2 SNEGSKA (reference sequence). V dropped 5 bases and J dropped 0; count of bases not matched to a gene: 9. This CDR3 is CSAGLTSEPSYEQYF. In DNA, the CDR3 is TGCAGTGCTGGCTTGACTAGCGAACCCTCCTACGAGCAGTACTTC.

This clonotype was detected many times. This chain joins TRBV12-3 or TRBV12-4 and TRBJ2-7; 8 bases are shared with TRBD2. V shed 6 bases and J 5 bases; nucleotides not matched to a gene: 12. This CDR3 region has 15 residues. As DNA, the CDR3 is TGTGCCAGCAGACCAACCGGGACTAGTTCCCACGAGCAGTACTTC. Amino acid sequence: CASRPTGTSSHEQYF.

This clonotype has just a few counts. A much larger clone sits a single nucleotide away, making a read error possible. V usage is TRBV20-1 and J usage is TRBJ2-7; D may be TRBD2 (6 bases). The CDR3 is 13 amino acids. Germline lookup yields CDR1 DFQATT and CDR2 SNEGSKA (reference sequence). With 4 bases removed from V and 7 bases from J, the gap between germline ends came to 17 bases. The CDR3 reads CSATPGTSGEQYF. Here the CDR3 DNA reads TGCAGTGCTACCCCCGGGACGAGCGGGGAGCAGTACTTC.

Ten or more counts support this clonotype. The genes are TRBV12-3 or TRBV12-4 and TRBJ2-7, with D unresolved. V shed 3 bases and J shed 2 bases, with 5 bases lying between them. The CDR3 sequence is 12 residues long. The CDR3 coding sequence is TGTGCCAGCAGTTTGGTGACCTACGAGCAGTACTTC. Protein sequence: CASSLVTYEQYF.

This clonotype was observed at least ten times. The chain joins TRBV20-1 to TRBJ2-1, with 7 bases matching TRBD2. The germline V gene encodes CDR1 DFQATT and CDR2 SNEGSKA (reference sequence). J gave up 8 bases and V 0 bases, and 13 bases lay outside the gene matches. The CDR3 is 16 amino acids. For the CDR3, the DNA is TGCAGTGCTAGAGATTCGGCTAGCGGAGGGGTGTATGAGCAGTTCTTC. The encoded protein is CSARDSASGGVYEQFF.

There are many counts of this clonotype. CDR3 in amino acids: CASSSLDTEAFF. The CDR3, as DNA: TGTGCCAGCAGCTCGTTGGACACTGAAGCTTTCTTT. The chain joins TRBV11-2 to TRBJ1-1, with D uncertain. The CDR3 runs 12 residues. Germline lookup yields CDR1 SGHAT and CDR2 FQNNGV. V was clipped by 4 bases and J by 3 bases, with 6 bases between them.

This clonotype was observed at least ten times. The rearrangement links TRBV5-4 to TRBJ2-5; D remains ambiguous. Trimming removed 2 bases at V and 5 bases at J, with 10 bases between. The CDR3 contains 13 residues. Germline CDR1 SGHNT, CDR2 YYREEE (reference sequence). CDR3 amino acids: CASSFSVEETQYF. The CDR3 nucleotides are TGTGCCAGCAGCTTCTCAGTGGAGGAGACCCAGTACTTC.

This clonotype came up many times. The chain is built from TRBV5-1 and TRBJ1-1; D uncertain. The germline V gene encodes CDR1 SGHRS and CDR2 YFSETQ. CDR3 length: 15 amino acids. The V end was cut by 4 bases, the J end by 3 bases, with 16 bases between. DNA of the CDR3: TGCGCCAGCAGCCGTAAGCAGACGTTCGACACTGAAGCTTTCTTT. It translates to CASSRKQTFDTEAFF.

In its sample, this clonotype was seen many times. For the CDR3, the DNA is TGCGCCAGCTCCCGGGACGGAGACTCTGGGGCCAACGTCCTGACTTTC. It codes for CASSRDGDSGANVLTF. This sequence joins TRBV4-3 and TRBJ2-6; D may be TRBD1 or TRBD2 (5 bases each). Per the germline V gene, CDR1 is LGHNA and CDR2 is YSLEER. The length of the CDR3 is 16 residues. With 8 bases removed from V and 0 bases from J, the gap between germline ends came to 14 bases.

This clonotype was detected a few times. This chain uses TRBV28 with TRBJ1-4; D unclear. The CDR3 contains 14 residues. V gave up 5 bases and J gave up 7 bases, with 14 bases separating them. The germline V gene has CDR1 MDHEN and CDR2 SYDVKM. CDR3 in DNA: TGTGCCAGCAGTCCCCGGGCTCTTAGTGAAAAACTGTTTTTT. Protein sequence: CASSPRALSEKLFF.

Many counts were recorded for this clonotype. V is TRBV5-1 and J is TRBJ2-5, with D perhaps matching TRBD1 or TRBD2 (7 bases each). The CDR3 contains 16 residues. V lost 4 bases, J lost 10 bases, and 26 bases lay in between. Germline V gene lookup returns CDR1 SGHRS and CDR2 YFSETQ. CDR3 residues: CASSPSLTGTILDQYF. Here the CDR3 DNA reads TGCGCCAGCAGCCCTAGTTTGACAGGGACTATTTTGGACCAGTACTTC. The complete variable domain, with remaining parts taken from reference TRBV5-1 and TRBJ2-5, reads KAGVTQTPRYLIKTRGQQVTLSCSPISGHRSVSWYQQTPGQGLQFLFEYFSETQRNKGNFPGRFSGRQFSNSRSEMNVSTLELGDSALYLCASSPSLTGTILDQYFGPGTRLLVL.

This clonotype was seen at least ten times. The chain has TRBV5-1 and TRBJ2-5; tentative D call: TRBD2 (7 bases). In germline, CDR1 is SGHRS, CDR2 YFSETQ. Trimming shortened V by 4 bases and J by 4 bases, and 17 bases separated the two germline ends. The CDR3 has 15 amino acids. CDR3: CASSVLGGRGETQYF. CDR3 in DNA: TGCGCCAGCAGCGTCCTCGGGGGGCGCGGAGAGACCCAGTACTTC.

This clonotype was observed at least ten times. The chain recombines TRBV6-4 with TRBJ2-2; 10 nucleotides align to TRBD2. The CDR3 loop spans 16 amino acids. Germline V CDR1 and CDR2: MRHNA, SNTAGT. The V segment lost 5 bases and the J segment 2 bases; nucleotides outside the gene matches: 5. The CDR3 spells CASSSGLAENTGELFF. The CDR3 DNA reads TGTGCCAGCAGTTCCGGACTAGCGGAAAACACCGGGGAGCTGTTTTTT.

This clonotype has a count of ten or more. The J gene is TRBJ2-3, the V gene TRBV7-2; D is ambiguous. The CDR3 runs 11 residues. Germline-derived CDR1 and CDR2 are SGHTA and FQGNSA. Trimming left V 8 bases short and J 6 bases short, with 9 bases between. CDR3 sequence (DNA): TGTGCCAGCCCGTTGGGGGATACGCAGTATTTT. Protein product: CASPLGDTQYF.

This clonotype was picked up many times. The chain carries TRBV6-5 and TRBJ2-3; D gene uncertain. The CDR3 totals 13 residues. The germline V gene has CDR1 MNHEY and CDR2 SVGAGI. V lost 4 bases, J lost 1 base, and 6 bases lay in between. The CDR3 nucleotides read TGTGCCAGCAGTTTAAGGGGCACAGATACGCAGTATTTT. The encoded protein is CASSLRGTDTQYF.

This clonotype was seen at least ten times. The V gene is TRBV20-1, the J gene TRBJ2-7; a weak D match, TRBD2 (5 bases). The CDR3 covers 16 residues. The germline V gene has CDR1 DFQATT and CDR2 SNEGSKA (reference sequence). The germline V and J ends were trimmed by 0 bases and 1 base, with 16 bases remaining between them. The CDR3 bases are TGCAGTGCTAGAGATAAGAGGCGGGCGCTTTCCTACGAGCAGTACTTC. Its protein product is CSARDKRRALSYEQYF.

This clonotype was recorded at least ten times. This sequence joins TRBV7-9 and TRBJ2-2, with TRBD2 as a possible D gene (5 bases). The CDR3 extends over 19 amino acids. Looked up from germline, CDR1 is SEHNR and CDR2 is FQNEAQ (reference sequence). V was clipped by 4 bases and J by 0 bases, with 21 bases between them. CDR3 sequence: CASSSQRVTNAANTGELFF. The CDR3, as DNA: TGTGCCAGCAGCTCGCAGAGGGTAACCAATGCCGCGAACACCGGGGAGCTGTTTTTT.

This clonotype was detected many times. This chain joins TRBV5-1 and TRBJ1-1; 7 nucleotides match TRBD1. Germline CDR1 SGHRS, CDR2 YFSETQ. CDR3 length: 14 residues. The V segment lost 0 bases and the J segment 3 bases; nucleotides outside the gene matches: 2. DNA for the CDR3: TGCGCCAGCAGCTTGGGGGACAGCGACACTGAAGCTTTCTTT. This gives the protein CASSLGDSDTEAFF.

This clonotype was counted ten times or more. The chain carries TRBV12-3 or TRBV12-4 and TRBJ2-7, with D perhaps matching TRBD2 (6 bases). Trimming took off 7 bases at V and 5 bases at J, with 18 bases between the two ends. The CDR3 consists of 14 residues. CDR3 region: CASTFGRSSHEQYF. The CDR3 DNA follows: TGTGCCAGCACCTTCGGGAGATCTAGCCACGAGCAGTACTTC.

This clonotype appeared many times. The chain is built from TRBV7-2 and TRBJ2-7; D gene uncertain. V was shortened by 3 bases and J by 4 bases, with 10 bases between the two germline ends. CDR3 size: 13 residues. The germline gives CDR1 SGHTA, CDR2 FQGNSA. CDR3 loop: CASSFEFPYEQYF. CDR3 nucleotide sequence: TGTGCCAGCAGCTTCGAGTTCCCTTACGAGCAGTACTTC.

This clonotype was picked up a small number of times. The CDR3 reads CASRSGLEAYEQYF. The CDR3 DNA reads as TGTGCCAGCAGGTCAGGATTAGAAGCCTACGAGCAGTACTTC. The rearrangement joins TRBV28 to TRBJ2-7; no firm D call. V lost 6 bases, J lost 2 bases, and 14 bases lay in between. CDR3 size: 14 residues. Germline CDR1 reads MDHEN; CDR2 reads SYDVKM.

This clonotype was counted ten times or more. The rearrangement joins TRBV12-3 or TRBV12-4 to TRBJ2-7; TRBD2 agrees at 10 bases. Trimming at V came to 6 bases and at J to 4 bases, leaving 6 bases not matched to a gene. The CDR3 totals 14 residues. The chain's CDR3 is CASSSAGGAYEQYF. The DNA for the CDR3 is TGTGCCAGCAGCTCAGCGGGAGGGGCGTACGAGCAGTACTTC.

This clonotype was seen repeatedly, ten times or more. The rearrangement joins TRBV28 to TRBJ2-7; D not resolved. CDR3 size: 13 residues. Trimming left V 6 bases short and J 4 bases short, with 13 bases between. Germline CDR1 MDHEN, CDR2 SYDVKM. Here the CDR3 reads CASSYAQYYEQYF. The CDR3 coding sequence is TGTGCCAGCAGCTATGCCCAATATTACGAGCAGTACTTC.

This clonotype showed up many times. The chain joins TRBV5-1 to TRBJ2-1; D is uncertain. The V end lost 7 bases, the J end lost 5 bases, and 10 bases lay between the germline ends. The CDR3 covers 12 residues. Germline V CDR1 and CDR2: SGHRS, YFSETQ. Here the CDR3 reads CASSARDNEQFF. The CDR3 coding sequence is TGCGCCAGCTCTGCTAGGGACAATGAGCAGTTCTTC.